The clone carrying this T cell receptor (beta chain) was counted only a few times. This record belongs to a study of cytomegalovirus exposure and HLA in healthy donors. Study-level information: Early released data comprised about 85 million unique TCRs from HLA-typed donors.

Per the germline V gene, CDR1 is MDHEN and CDR2 is SYDVKM. The CDR3 is 15 residues long. The J segment lost 5 bases and the V segment lost 2 bases, leaving 6 bases of the junction unmatched. Researchers ran the PCR with 60 Vbeta and 13 Jbeta primers. The method was immunoSEQ multiplex PCR; TCRdb's version includes in-frame clones alone and lacks a portion of them. Here the sample spans roughly 100,000 clones, 75% to 85% being singletons. The chain links TRBV28 to TRBJ2-1, with TRBD2 identical over 7 bases. Sequenced material: PBMCs. The source of this sequence is a man aged 30 to 45 in good health and CMV-seronegative. CDR3 bases: TGTGCCAGCAGTTTAGGGAGGGGCACAAACAATGAGCAGTTCTTC. It encodes CASSLGRGTNNEQFF.